This passage covers 23 T cell receptor beta chains from one sample sequenced in a study of T-cell reconstitution after alpha-beta-depleted transplantation in children. Unique molecular identifiers tagged the TCRbeta library. TCRdb analysed the PCR reads with MiXCR anew, one entry per CDR3 protein. The table records about 490,000 distinct CDR3 sequences, roughly a tenth of them present only once. Specimen: PBMCs, collected before TCRalphabeta/CD19-depleted stem cell transplant. These receptors all come from a child aged 2 to 15 with inherited bone marrow failure, due to receive a stem cell transplant.

The sample holds many counts of this clonotype. The chain combines TRBV28 with TRBJ2-5, with 10 bases fitting TRBD2. CDR1 and CDR2 (germline): MDHEN, SYDVKM. This CDR3 has 15 residues. The trim removed 7 bases at V and 4 bases at J, leaving 9 bases unmatched. This CDR3 is CASILSGGVLETQYF. The CDR3 coding sequence is TGTGCCAGCATCTTGAGCGGGGGGGTCCTAGAGACCCAGTACTTC.

This clonotype has a count of ten or more. The chain combines TRBV20-1 with TRBJ2-1; the match to TRBD2 covers 9 bases. V shed 2 bases and J 8 bases; nucleotides not matched to a gene: 7. The CDR3 runs 14 residues. Looked up from germline, CDR1 is DFQATT and CDR2 is SNEGSKA (reference sequence). CDR3 sequence reads: CSARRLAGRDEQFF. CDR3 DNA sequence: TGCAGTGCTAGAAGGCTAGCGGGAAGAGATGAGCAGTTCTTC.

With respect to this clonotype: A single base separates this from a much larger clone, so it may be a read error. Since no conserved phenylalanine or tryptophan closes the CDR3, a read error is the likely cause. V usage is TRBV12-3 or TRBV12-4 and J usage is TRBJ2-5, with 7 nucleotides matching TRBD1. The V and J ends lost 6 bases and 4 bases, in that order; junction bases with no gene match: 11. The CDR3 loop spans 15 amino acids. The CDR3 sequence: CASSQSGQLRETQYS. The CDR3 nucleotides read TGTGCCAGCAGCCAATCGGGACAGTTAAGAGAGACCCAGTACTCC.

The chain links TRBV4-3 to TRBJ2-2; 10 bases agree with TRBD2. Germline CDR1 reads LGHNA; CDR2 reads YSLEER. With V trimmed by 6 bases and J by 1 base, 17 bases remained unmatched. The CDR3 extends over 20 amino acids. The CDR3: CASSRNIMGGTSVNTGELFF. The CDR3 DNA sequence: TGCGCCAGCAGTCGCAATATCATGGGGGGGACTAGCGTGAACACCGGGGAGCTGTTTTTT.

The table lists this clonotype with many counts. The rearrangement joins TRBV30 to TRBJ2-7; 7 positions match TRBD2. V trimming: 7 bases; J trimming: 5 bases; junction bases outside the gene matches: 8. This CDR3 contains 12 residues. The germline gives CDR1 GTSNPN, CDR2 SVGIG (reference sequence). The CDR3 loop is CALPLGGDEQYF. CDR3 coding DNA: TGTGCCTTGCCCCTGGGAGGGGACGAGCAGTACTTC. Combining the CDR3 with reference TRBV30 and TRBJ2-7 gives the whole variable domain SQTIHQWPATLVQPVGSPLSLECTVEGTSNPNLYWYRQAAGRGLQLLFYSVGIGQISSEVPQNLSASRPQDRQFILSSKKLLLSDSGFYLCALPLGGDEQYFGPGTRLTVT.

This clonotype was picked up many times. The V and J genes are TRBV28 and TRBJ2-2, with 10 bases lining up with TRBD2. Looked up from germline, CDR1 is MDHEN and CDR2 is SYDVKM. The CDR3 contains 14 residues. The J segment lost 4 bases and the V segment lost 6 bases, leaving 2 bases of the junction unmatched. As DNA, the CDR3 is TGTGCCAGCAGGGCTAGCGGGAGCACCGGGGAGCTGTTTTTT. It codes for CASRASGSTGELFF.

In its sample, this clonotype was seen many times. This chain links TRBV5-1 with TRBJ2-2, with D tentatively TRBD1 (6 bases). The germline CDR1 and CDR2 sequences are SGHRS and YFSETQ. This CDR3 is built from 15 residues. Trimming pared 3 bases from V and 3 bases from J, leaving 12 bases between. As DNA, the CDR3 is TGCGCCAGCAGCTGGGGACATCGCTACACCGGGGAGCTGTTTTTT. Residues: CASSWGHRYTGELFF.

At least ten counts were recorded for this clonotype. J is TRBJ1-2 and V is TRBV19; D unclear. Trimming left V 0 bases short and J 8 bases short, with 13 bases between. Germline V gene sequence: CDR1 LNHDA, CDR2 SQIVND (reference sequence). This CDR3 is built from 14 residues. CDR3 sequence: CASSIEGGNDGYTF. The CDR3 bases are TGTGCCAGTAGTATAGAGGGAGGGAACGACGGCTACACCTTC. The variable domain in full, with the rest retrieved from reference TRBV19 and TRBJ1-2, is DGGITQSPKYLFRKEGQNVTLSCEQNLNHDAMYWYRQDPGQGLRLIYYSQIVNDFQKGDIAEGYSVSREKKESFPLTVTSAQKNPTAFYLCASSIEGGNDGYTFGSGTRLTVV.

This clonotype has at least ten counts. V and J are TRBV20-1 and TRBJ1-2, with TRBD1 matching 8 bases. J was trimmed by 5 bases and V by 2 bases; bases with no gene match: 7. The germline V gene encodes CDR1 DFQATT and CDR2 SNEGSKA (reference sequence). The CDR3 extends over 14 amino acids. The CDR3 DNA reads as TGCAGTGCTAGAAGGGGGACAGGCCGTTATGGCTACACCTTC. Its protein product is CSARRGTGRYGYTF.

This clonotype has a count of ten or more. The rearrangement uses TRBV5-1 and TRBJ2-1; 13 bases fit TRBD2. CDR1 and CDR2 from the germline V gene are SGHRS and YFSETQ. Germline trimming cut 7 bases from V and 0 bases from J; bases unmatched to any gene: 7. The CDR3 has 17 residues. The chain's CDR3 is CASGELAGGPSYNEQFF. CDR3 coding DNA: TGCGCCAGCGGAGAACTAGCGGGAGGGCCCTCCTACAATGAGCAGTTCTTC.

In its sample, this clonotype was seen many times. J is TRBJ2-3 and V is TRBV20-1; D may be TRBD1 or TRBD2 (5 bases each). Per the germline V gene, CDR1 is DFQATT and CDR2 is SNEGSKA (reference sequence). This CDR3 is 14 amino acids long. The V end lost 6 bases, the J end lost 0 bases, and 13 bases lay between the germline ends. CDR3 in DNA: TGCAGTGCCAAGCCGGGACCCAGCACAGATACGCAGTATTTT. It yields the protein CSAKPGPSTDTQYF.

There are many counts of this clonotype. The J gene is TRBJ2-1, the V gene TRBV5-6, with no clear D. Germline V gene lookup returns CDR1 SGHDT and CDR2 YYEEEE. Trimming shortened V by 4 bases and J by 6 bases, and 14 bases separated the two germline ends. The CDR3 is made up of 14 amino acids. CDR3 bases: TGTGCCAGCAGCCAGACGACAAGGCCCAATGAGCAGTTCTTC. Amino acids: CASSQTTRPNEQFF.

This clonotype was recorded at least ten times. The chain joins TRBV7-2 to TRBJ2-7; no clear D gene. Trimming shortened V by 5 bases and J by 0 bases, and 5 bases separated the two germline ends. Germline V CDR1 and CDR2: SGHTA, FQGNSA. This CDR3 comprises 12 residues. The CDR3 coding sequence is TGTGCCAGCAGCGACCGCTCCTACGAGCAGTACTTC. This translates into CASSDRSYEQYF.

About this clonotype: A much larger clonotype is one base distant, so this may be a read error. The rearrangement uses TRBV5-5 and TRBJ2-1; the D gene is possibly TRBD1 (5 bases). Trimming removed 4 bases at V and 2 bases at J, with 13 bases between. This CDR3 has 15 amino acids. CDR1 and CDR2 from the germline V gene are SGHKS and YYEKEE (reference sequence). CDR3 loop: CASSPEGETYNEQFF. CDR3 DNA: TGTGCCAGCAGCCCGGAAGGGGAAACCTACAATGAGCAGTTCTTC. Using reference TRBV5-5 and TRBJ2-1 for the parts outside the CDR3, the full variable domain is DAGVTQSPTHLIKTRGQQVTLRCSPISGHKSVSWYQQVLGQGPQFIFQYYEKEERGRGNFPDRFSARQFPNYSSELNVNALLLGDSALYLCASSPEGETYNEQFFGPGTRLTVL.

This clonotype was counted at least ten times. V gene TRBV9 combines with J gene TRBJ2-5; 7 bases agree with TRBD2. Unmatched junction bases numbered 11, after V lost 4 bases and J lost 5 bases. CDR1 is SGDLS and CDR2 is YYNGEE in the germline V gene. CDR3 length equals 15 residues. CDR3 nucleotides: TGTGCCAGCAGCTACTACCTTGGGCGGGAGGAGACCCAGTACTTC. Amino acids: CASSYYLGREETQYF.

In its sample, this clonotype was seen a few times. The chain recombines TRBV30 with TRBJ2-1; 11 bases are shared with TRBD2. J gave up 8 bases and V 2 bases, and 2 bases lay outside the gene matches. Germline CDR1 GTSNPN, CDR2 SVGIG (reference sequence). The CDR3 runs to 13 residues. Here the CDR3 reads CAWSLAGGHEQFF. The CDR3 DNA reads as TGTGCCTGGAGTCTAGCGGGAGGACATGAGCAGTTCTTC.

This clonotype occurred a few times. The chain carries TRBV18 and TRBJ2-2; TRBD1 might be the D (6 bases). Germline V gives CDR1 KGHSH, CDR2 LQKENI. This CDR3 is 15 amino acids long. V dropped 5 bases and J dropped 13 bases, with 23 bases sitting between them. Here the CDR3 reads CASSAYPDSTAGLFF. CDR3 bases: TGTGCCAGCTCAGCCTACCCGGACAGCACCGCAGGGCTGTTTTTT.

This clonotype showed up just a few times. This chain uses TRBV12-3 or TRBV12-4 with TRBJ1-3; 10 bases fit TRBD1. V lost 3 bases to trimming and J lost 8 bases; unmatched junction nucleotides: 4. The CDR3 runs 14 residues. The chain's CDR3 is CASSFWTGGDTIYF. Here the CDR3 DNA reads TGTGCCAGCAGTTTTTGGACAGGGGGGGACACCATATATTTT.

The V and J genes are TRBV5-6 and TRBJ1-2; tentative D call: TRBD1 (6 bases). V gave up 5 bases and J gave up 0 bases, with 20 bases separating them. This CDR3 contains 17 residues. Germline CDR1 and CDR2: SGHDT and YYEEEE. In DNA form, the CDR3 reads TGTGCCAGCAGGGCCGTGACAGGAGAACGGCCTAACTATGGCTACACCTTC. Its protein is CASRAVTGERPNYGYTF.

This clonotype was picked up many times. This chain uses TRBV7-2 with TRBJ2-7, with 7 bases that match TRBD1. The CDR3 sequence is 15 residues long. CDR1 and CDR2 (germline): SGHTA, FQGNSA. J lost 2 bases, V lost 1 base, and 5 bases had no gene match. CDR3 sequence reads: CASSLDPGTAYEQYF. DNA for the CDR3: TGTGCCAGCAGCTTAGATCCCGGGACAGCCTACGAGCAGTACTTC.

This clonotype was seen repeatedly, ten times or more. J is TRBJ2-7 and V is TRBV24-1; a possible D gene is TRBD1 (6 bases). Trimming took off 2 bases at V and 2 bases at J, with 12 bases between the two ends. Germline assignment: CDR1 KGHDR and CDR2 SFDVKD. This CDR3 has 15 amino acids. The CDR3 nucleotides are TGTGCCACCAGTGATTCAGACAGGCTGACCTACGAGCAGTACTTC. This codes for CATSDSDRLTYEQYF.

Ten or more counts support this clonotype. CDR3 sequence: CSVPLVAGLETQYF. The CDR3 DNA reads TGCAGCGTGCCCTTAGTAGCGGGATTAGAGACCCAGTACTTC. J is TRBJ2-5 and V is TRBV29-1; 8 bases fit TRBD2. CDR1 SQVTM and CDR2 ANQGSEA come from the germline V gene. V lost 6 bases and J lost 4; bases outside the gene matches: 10. This CDR3 has 14 amino acids.

This clonotype was seen more than once but under ten times. The chain has TRBV20-1 and TRBJ1-5, with D possibly TRBD1 on 5 matching bases. Trimming took 0 bases from V and 2 from J, leaving 17 bases between them. In germline, CDR1 is DFQATT, CDR2 SNEGSKA (reference sequence). The CDR3 consists of 17 residues. CDR3 protein: CSARDPLWGGGNQPQHF. The CDR3 region has the DNA TGCAGTGCTAGAGATCCTCTGTGGGGGGGAGGCAATCAGCCCCAGCATTTT.